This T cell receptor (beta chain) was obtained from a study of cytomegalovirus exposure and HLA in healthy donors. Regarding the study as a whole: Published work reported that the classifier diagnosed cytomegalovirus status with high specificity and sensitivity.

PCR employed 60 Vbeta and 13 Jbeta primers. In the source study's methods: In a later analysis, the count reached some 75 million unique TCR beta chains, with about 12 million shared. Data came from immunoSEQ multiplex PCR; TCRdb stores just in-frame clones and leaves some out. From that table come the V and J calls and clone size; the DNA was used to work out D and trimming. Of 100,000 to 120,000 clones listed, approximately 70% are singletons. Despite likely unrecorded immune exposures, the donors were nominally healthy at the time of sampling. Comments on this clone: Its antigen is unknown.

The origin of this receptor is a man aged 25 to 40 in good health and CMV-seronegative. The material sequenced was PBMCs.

The chain's CDR3 is CASSKGLAGEYFF. CDR3 sequence (DNA): TGTGCCAGCAGCAAGGGACTAGCGGGAGAATATTTCTTC. V and J are TRBV7-9 and TRBJ2-1; TRBD2 matches at 14 bases. The junction had 7 bases not matched to a gene; V was cut back by 5 bases and J by 16 bases. CDR3 length: 13 amino acids. Germline V gene data show CDR1 as SEHNR and CDR2 as FQNEAQ (reference sequence).